These T cell receptor beta chains were read from a single sample in a study of T-cell memory formation after mild COVID-19. TCRdb processed the 5' RACE reads anew with MiXCR; each CDR3 protein has one entry. The table lists hundreds of thousands of distinct CDR3 sequences, about 23% of them singletons. Sequencing was carried out using PBMCs or a T cell subset sorted from them (not recorded which). The source of these receptors is an adult woman who had mild COVID-19 (a few samples of this study predate the infection). Cell type and time point are not known. CDR3s include the opening cysteine and the closing phenylalanine or tryptophan. The order of the fields is clone size, J gene, D gene, V gene, CDR3 protein, CDR3 DNA. D genes are given only for firm matches. Some rows have no size entry. The others give once, few or many, or a class for an expanded clone.

clone_size: few
j_call: TRBJ2-6
d_call: -
v_call: TRBV3-1
cdr3_aa: CASSQEGAGANVLTF
cdr3_nt: TGTGCCAGCAGCCAAGAGGGAGCTGGGGCCAACGTCCTGACTTTC

clone_size: once
j_call: TRBJ1-5
d_call: -
v_call: TRBV12-3/TRBV12-4
cdr3_aa: CASSSPPGGSNQPQHF
cdr3_nt: TGTGCCAGCAGTTCACCTCCGGGAGGGAGCAATCAGCCCCAGCATTTT

clone_size: -
j_call: TRBJ2-1
d_call: TRBD1
v_call: TRBV24-1
cdr3_aa: CATSLPGTAYNEQFF
cdr3_nt: TGTGCCACCAGTTTACCCGGGACAGCCTACAATGAGCAGTTCTTC

clone_size: -
j_call: TRBJ2-3
d_call: TRBD2
v_call: TRBV11-3
cdr3_aa: CASSLGLVSQGDTQYF
cdr3_nt: TGTGCCAGCAGCCTGGGACTAGTCAGTCAAGGAGATACGCAGTATTTT

clone_size: -
j_call: TRBJ2-3
d_call: -
v_call: TRBV7-2
cdr3_aa: CASSHRDFTDTQYF
cdr3_nt: TGTGCCAGCAGCCACCGGGACTTCACAGATACGCAGTATTTT

clone_size: -
j_call: TRBJ2-3
d_call: -
v_call: TRBV4-1
cdr3_aa: CASSQEKASTDTQYF
cdr3_nt: TGCGCCAGCAGCCAAGAGAAGGCTAGCACAGATACGCAGTATTTT

clone_size: few
j_call: TRBJ2-5
d_call: -
v_call: TRBV11-2
cdr3_aa: CASSLDSPGPQETQYF
cdr3_nt: TGTGCCAGCAGCTTAGATAGTCCGGGCCCTCAAGAGACCCAGTACTTC

clone_size: -
j_call: TRBJ2-5
d_call: -
v_call: TRBV6-5
cdr3_aa: CASSYYEAGTQYF
cdr3_nt: TGTGCCAGCAGTTACTATGAGGCGGGGACCCAGTACTTC

clone_size: -
j_call: TRBJ2-3
d_call: TRBD2
v_call: TRBV7-8
cdr3_aa: CATISGAYTDTQYF
cdr3_nt: TGTGCCACCATTAGCGGGGCTTACACAGATACGCAGTATTTT

clone_size: -
j_call: TRBJ2-1
d_call: -
v_call: TRBV19
cdr3_aa: CASLKMNEQFF
cdr3_nt: TGTGCCAGCTTGAAGATGAATGAGCAGTTCTTC

clone_size: -
j_call: TRBJ2-3
d_call: -
v_call: TRBV5-1
cdr3_aa: CASSFKGGATDTQYF
cdr3_nt: TGCGCCAGCAGCTTTAAGGGGGGGGCCACAGATACGCAGTATTTT

clone_size: -
j_call: TRBJ2-3
d_call: -
v_call: TRBV7-9
cdr3_aa: CASSLAGGHTQYF
cdr3_nt: TGTGCCAGCAGCTTAGCCGGAGGGCACACGCAGTATTTT

clone_size: few
j_call: TRBJ2-1
d_call: TRBD2
v_call: TRBV7-2
cdr3_aa: CASSRTSGGVLQFF
cdr3_nt: TGTGCCAGCAGCAGGACTAGCGGGGGGGTTTTGCAGTTCTTC

clone_size: -
j_call: TRBJ2-7
d_call: TRBD2
v_call: TRBV7-9
cdr3_aa: CASSLGGLAGGEQYF
cdr3_nt: TGTGCCAGCAGCTTAGGAGGACTAGCGGGAGGCGAGCAGTACTTC

clone_size: few
j_call: TRBJ1-1
d_call: TRBD1
v_call: TRBV20-1
cdr3_aa: CSARSDRIATEAFF
cdr3_nt: TGCAGTGCTAGGTCGGACAGGATCGCAACTGAAGCTTTCTTT

clone_size: -
j_call: TRBJ2-1
d_call: -
v_call: TRBV4-1
cdr3_aa: CASSQRAGEQFF
cdr3_nt: TGCGCCAGCAGCCAAAGGGCTGGTGAGCAGTTCTTC

clone_size: few
j_call: TRBJ2-5
d_call: -
v_call: TRBV5-5
cdr3_aa: CASSLDWLGETQYF
cdr3_nt: TGTGCCAGCAGCTTAGACTGGCTAGGAGAGACCCAGTACTTC

clone_size: -
j_call: TRBJ1-5
d_call: -
v_call: TRBV6-1
cdr3_aa: CASSEQGEWEPQHF
cdr3_nt: TGTGCCAGCAGTGAACAGGGAGAATGGGAGCCCCAGCATTTT

clone_size: few
j_call: TRBJ2-1
d_call: TRBD2
v_call: TRBV29-1
cdr3_aa: CSVAGKRGIAYNEQFF
cdr3_nt: TGCAGCGTCGCTGGAAAGCGGGGAATTGCTTACAATGAGCAGTTCTTC

clone_size: few
j_call: TRBJ2-7
d_call: -
v_call: TRBV9
cdr3_aa: CASSVDPGPSSYEQYF
cdr3_nt: TGTGCCAGCAGCGTAGACCCCGGGCCGAGCTCCTACGAGCAGTACTTC

clone_size: -
j_call: TRBJ2-1
d_call: -
v_call: TRBV5-1
cdr3_aa: CASRSNVEQFF
cdr3_nt: TGCGCCAGCAGATCTAATGTTGAGCAGTTCTTC

clone_size: -
j_call: TRBJ2-5
d_call: -
v_call: TRBV29-1
cdr3_aa: CSVGKETQYF
cdr3_nt: TGCAGCGTTGGAAAAGAGACCCAGTACTTC

clone_size: few
j_call: TRBJ2-3
d_call: TRBD2
v_call: TRBV9
cdr3_aa: CASSVLLAGVSETDTQYF
cdr3_nt: TGTGCCAGCAGCGTATTGCTAGCGGGAGTTTCCGAGACAGATACGCAGTATTTT

clone_size: many
j_call: TRBJ2-3
d_call: -
v_call: TRBV6-6
cdr3_aa: CASSYSDPADTQYF
cdr3_nt: TGTGCCAGCAGTTATTCAGACCCAGCAGATACGCAGTATTTT

clone_size: few
j_call: TRBJ1-4
d_call: TRBD1
v_call: TRBV12-3/TRBV12-4
cdr3_aa: CASTLRDRVLGSTNEKLFF
cdr3_nt: TGTGCCAGCACCCTGCGGGACAGGGTGCTGGGGTCAACTAATGAAAAACTGTTTTTT

clone_size: few
j_call: TRBJ2-7
d_call: -
v_call: TRBV9
cdr3_aa: CASSPDGTPSYEQYF
cdr3_nt: TGTGCCAGCTCCCCGGACGGCACACCTTCCTACGAGCAGTACTTC

clone_size: -
j_call: TRBJ2-7
d_call: -
v_call: TRBV9
cdr3_aa: CASSSSPGHIYEQYF
cdr3_nt: TGTGCCAGCAGCTCGAGTCCGGGACATATCTACGAGCAGTACTTC

clone_size: -
j_call: TRBJ1-1
d_call: -
v_call: TRBV7-9
cdr3_aa: CASSLGTVLPKGMHTEAFF
cdr3_nt: TGTGCCAGCAGCTTAGGGACGGTACTTCCGAAGGGTATGCACACTGAAGCTTTCTTT

clone_size: -
j_call: TRBJ2-3
d_call: TRBD1
v_call: TRBV11-2
cdr3_aa: CASSFRTGGDTQYF
cdr3_nt: TGTGCCAGCAGCTTCCGGACAGGGGGAGATACGCAGTATTTT

clone_size: few
j_call: TRBJ2-7
d_call: -
v_call: TRBV25-1
cdr3_aa: CASSESIGHYEQYF
cdr3_nt: TGTGCCAGCAGTGAATCCATTGGGCACTACGAGCAGTACTTC

clone_size: -
j_call: TRBJ2-2
d_call: TRBD2
v_call: TRBV4-3
cdr3_aa: CASSQVETREITGELFF
cdr3_nt: TGCGCCAGCAGCCAAGTTGAGACGCGGGAGATCACCGGGGAGCTGTTTTTT

clone_size: few
j_call: TRBJ1-5
d_call: -
v_call: TRBV28
cdr3_aa: CGSSSYSNQPQHF
cdr3_nt: TGTGGGTCCAGCAGCTATAGCAATCAGCCCCAGCATTTT

clone_size: few
j_call: TRBJ1-2
d_call: -
v_call: TRBV4-1
cdr3_aa: CASSQTLARGYTF
cdr3_nt: TGCGCCAGCAGCCAAACTCTGGCACGCGGCTACACCTTC

clone_size: -
j_call: TRBJ2-5
d_call: TRBD1
v_call: TRBV4-1
cdr3_aa: CASSQWAGTETQETQYF
cdr3_nt: TGCGCCAGCAGCCAGTGGGCCGGGACAGAGACTCAAGAGACCCAGTACTTC

clone_size: few
j_call: TRBJ2-5
d_call: -
v_call: TRBV9
cdr3_aa: CASSWDGETQYF
cdr3_nt: TGTGCCAGCAGCTGGGACGGGGAGACCCAGTACTTC

clone_size: few
j_call: TRBJ2-1
d_call: TRBD2
v_call: TRBV5-1
cdr3_aa: CASSLSGGPDNEQFF
cdr3_nt: TGCGCCAGCAGTCTTAGCGGGGGGCCGGACAATGAGCAGTTCTTC

clone_size: few
j_call: TRBJ2-1
d_call: TRBD2
v_call: TRBV27
cdr3_aa: CASSLFTSGSSYNEQFF
cdr3_nt: TGTGCCAGCAGTTTATTCACTAGCGGCAGCTCCTACAATGAGCAGTTCTTC